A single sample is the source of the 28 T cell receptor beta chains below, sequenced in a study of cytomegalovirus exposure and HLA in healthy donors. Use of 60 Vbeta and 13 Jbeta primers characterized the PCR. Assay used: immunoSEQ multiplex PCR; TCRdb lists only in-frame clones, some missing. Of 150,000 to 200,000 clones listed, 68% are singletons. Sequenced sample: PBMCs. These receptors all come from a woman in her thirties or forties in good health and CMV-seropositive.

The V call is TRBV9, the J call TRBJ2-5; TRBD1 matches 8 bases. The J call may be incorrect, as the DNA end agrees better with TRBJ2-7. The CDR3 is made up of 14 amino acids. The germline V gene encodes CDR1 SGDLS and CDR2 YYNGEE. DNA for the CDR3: TGTGCCAGCAGCGTAAGGGACAGGAGCTACGAGCAGTACTTC. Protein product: CASSVRDRSYEQYF.

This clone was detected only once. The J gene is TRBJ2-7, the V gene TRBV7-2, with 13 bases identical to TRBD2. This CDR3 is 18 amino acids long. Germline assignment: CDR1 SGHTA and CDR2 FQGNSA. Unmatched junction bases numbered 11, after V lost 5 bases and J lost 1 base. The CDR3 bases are TGTGCCAGCAGCGAGCGGACTAGCGGGAGTTGGGGTTCCTACGAGCAGTACTTC. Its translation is CASSERTSGSWGSYEQYF.

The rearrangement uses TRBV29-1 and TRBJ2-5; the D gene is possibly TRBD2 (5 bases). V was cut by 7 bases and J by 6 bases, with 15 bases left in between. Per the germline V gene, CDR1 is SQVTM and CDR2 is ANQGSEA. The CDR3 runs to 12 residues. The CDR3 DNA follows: TGCAGCGCCTCCTATGGGAGAAAGACCCAGTACTTC. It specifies CSASYGRKTQYF.

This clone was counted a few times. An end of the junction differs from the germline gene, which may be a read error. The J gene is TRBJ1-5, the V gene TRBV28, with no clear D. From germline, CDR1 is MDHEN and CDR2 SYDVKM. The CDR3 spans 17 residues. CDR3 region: CASSLSNTPYSNQPQNF. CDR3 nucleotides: TGTGCCAGCAGTTTATCTAACACGCCATATAGCAATCAGCCCCAGAATTTT.

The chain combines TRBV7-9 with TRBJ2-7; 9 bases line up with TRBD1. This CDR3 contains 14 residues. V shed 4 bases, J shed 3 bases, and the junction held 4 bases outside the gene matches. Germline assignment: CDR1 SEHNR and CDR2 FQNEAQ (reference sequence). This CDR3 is CASSWGQGFYEQYF. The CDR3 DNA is TGTGCCAGCAGCTGGGGACAGGGATTCTACGAGCAGTACTTC.

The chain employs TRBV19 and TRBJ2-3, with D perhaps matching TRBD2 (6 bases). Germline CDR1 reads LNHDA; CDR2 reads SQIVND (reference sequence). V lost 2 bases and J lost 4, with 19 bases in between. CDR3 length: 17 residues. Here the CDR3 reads CASSIRQTSRLADTQYF. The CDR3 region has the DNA TGTGCCAGTAGTATACGACAGACTAGTCGTTTGGCAGATACGCAGTATTTT.

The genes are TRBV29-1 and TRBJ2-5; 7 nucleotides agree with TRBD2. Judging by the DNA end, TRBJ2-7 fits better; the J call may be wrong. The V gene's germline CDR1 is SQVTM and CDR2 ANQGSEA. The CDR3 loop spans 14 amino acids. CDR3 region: CSGVGGDGYYEQYF. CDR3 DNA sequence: TGCAGCGGAGTGGGGGGGGACGGATACTACGAGCAGTACTTC.

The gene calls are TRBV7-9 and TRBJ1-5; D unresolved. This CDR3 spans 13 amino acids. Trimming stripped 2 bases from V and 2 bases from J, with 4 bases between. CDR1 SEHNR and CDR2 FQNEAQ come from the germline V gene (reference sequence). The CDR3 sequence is CASSLQGNQPQHF. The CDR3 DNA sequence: TGTGCCAGCAGCTTACAGGGCAATCAGCCCCAGCATTTT.

The CDR3 spells CASFVAGNTEAFF. In DNA form, the CDR3 reads TGTGCCAGCTTTGTTGCGGGGAACACTGAAGCTTTCTTT. This chain links TRBV6-5 with TRBJ1-1; D not certain. The CDR3 length is 13 residues. Trimming cost V 8 bases and J 1 base, with 11 bases left between them. Germline V CDR1 and CDR2: MNHEY, SVGAGI.

CDR3: CASSLPGTTTYEQYF. CDR3 sequence (DNA): TGTGCCAGCAGTTTACCCGGGACTACCACATACGAGCAGTACTTC. V gene TRBV28 combines with J gene TRBJ2-7, with 7 positions matching TRBD2. V lost 2 bases, J lost 4 bases, and 8 bases stayed unmatched. The CDR3 runs 15 residues. CDR1 and CDR2 from the germline V gene are MDHEN and SYDVKM. The complete variable domain, with remaining parts taken from reference TRBV28 and TRBJ2-7, reads DVKVTQSSRYLVKRTGEKVFLECVQDMDHENMFWYRQDPGLGLRLIYFSYDVKMKEKGDIPEGYSVSREKKERFSLILESASTNQTSMYLCASSLPGTTTYEQYFGPGTRLTVT.

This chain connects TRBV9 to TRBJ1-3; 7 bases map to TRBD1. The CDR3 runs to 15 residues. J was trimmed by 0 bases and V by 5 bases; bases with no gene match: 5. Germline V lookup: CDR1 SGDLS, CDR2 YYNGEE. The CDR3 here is CASREGTDSGNTIYF. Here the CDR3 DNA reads TGTGCCAGCAGAGAGGGGACAGACTCTGGAAACACCATATATTTT.

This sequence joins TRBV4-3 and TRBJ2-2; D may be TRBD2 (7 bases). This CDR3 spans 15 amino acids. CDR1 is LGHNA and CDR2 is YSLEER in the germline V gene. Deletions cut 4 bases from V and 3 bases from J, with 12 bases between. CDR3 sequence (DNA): TGCGCCAGCAGCCCCGCGGGGGCCTACACCGGGGAGCTGTTTTTT. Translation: CASSPAGAYTGELFF.

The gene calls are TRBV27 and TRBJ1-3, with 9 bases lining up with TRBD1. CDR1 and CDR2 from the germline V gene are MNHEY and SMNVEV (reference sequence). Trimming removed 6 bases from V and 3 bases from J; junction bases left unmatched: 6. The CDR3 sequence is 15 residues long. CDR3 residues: CASSNRGLGGNTIYF. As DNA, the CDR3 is TGTGCCAGCAGCAACAGGGGGCTTGGTGGAAACACCATATATTTT.

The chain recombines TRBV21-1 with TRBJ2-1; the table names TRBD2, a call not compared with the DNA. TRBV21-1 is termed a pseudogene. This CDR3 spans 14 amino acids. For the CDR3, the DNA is TGTGCCAGCAGCCTCCTAGCGGCCTTCAATGAGCAGTTCTTC. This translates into CASSLLAAFNEQFF.

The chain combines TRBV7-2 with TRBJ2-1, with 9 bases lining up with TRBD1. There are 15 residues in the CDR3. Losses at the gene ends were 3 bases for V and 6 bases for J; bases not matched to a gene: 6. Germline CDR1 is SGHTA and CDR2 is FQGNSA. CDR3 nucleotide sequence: TGTGCCAGCAGCTTGGGACAGGGAATAGGCAATGAGCAGTTCTTC. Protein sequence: CASSLGQGIGNEQFF.

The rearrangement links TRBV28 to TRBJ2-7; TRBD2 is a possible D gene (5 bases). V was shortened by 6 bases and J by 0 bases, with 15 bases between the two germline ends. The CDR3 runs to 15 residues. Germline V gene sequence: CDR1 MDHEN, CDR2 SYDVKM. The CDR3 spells CASSRSRGRSYEQYF. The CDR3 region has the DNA TGTGCCAGCAGCCGTAGCCGGGGTCGCTCCTACGAGCAGTACTTC.

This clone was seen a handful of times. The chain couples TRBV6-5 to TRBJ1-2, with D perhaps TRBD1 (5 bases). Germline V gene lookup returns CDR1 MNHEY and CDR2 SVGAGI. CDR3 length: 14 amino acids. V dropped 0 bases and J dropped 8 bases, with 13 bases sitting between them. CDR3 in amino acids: CASSYSMQGAGYTF. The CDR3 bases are TGTGCCAGCAGTTACTCGATGCAGGGTGCAGGCTACACCTTC.

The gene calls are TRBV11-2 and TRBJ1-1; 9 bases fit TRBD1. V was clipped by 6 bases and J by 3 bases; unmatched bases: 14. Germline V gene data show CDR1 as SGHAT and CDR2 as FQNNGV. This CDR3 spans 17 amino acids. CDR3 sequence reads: CASRHTLGQGTDTEAFF. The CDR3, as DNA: TGTGCCAGCAGACACACCCTTGGACAGGGGACGGACACTGAAGCTTTCTTT.

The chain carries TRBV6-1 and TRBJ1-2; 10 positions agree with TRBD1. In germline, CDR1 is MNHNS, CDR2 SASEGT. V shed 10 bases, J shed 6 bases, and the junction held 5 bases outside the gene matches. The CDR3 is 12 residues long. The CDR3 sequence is CATLTGGDGYTF. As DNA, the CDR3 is TGTGCCACCCTGACAGGGGGCGATGGCTACACCTTC.

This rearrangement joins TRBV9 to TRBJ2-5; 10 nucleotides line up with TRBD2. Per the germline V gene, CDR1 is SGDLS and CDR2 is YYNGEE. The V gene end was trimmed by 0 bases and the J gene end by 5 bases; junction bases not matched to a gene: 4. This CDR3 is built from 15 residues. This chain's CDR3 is CASSVASGSGETQYF. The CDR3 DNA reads TGTGCCAGCAGCGTAGCTAGCGGGAGTGGGGAGACCCAGTACTTC.

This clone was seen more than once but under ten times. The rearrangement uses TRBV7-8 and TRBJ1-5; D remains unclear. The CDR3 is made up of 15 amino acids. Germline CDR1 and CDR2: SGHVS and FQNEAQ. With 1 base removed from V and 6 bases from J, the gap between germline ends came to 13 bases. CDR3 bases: TGTGCCAGCAGCTTAGTAGCGGGGATCGGTCAGCCCCAGCATTTT. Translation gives CASSLVAGIGQPQHF.

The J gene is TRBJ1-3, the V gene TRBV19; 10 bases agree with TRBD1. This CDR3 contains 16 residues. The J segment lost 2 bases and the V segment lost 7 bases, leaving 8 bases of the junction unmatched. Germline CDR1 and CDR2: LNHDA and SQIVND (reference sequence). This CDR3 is CASTSSGQGAGNTIYF. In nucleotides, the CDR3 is TGTGCCAGTACCAGTTCTGGACAGGGGGCTGGAAACACCATATATTTT.

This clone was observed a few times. The CDR3 nucleotides are TGTGCCAGCAGCTTCCCTTTGGGACAGAAGTTTTTT. Translation gives CASSFPLGQKFF. The chain has TRBV7-9 and TRBJ1-4; 7 bases are a match to TRBD1. Germline V gives CDR1 SEHNR, CDR2 FQNEAQ (reference sequence). The CDR3 has 12 amino acids. Trimming removed 3 bases from V and 16 bases from J; junction bases left unmatched: 8.

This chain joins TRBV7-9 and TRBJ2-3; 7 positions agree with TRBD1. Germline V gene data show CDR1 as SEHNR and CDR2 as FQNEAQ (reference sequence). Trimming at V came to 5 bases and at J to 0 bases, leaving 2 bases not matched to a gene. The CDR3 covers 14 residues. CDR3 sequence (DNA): TGTGCCAGCAGCAGGGGGCCCAGCACAGATACGCAGTATTTT. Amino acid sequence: CASSRGPSTDTQYF.

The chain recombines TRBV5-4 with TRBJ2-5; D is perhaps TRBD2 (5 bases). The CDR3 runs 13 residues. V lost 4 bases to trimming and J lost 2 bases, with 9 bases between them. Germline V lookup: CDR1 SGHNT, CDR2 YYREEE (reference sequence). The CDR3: CASSPDWQETQYF. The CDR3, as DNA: TGTGCCAGCAGCCCGGACTGGCAAGAGACCCAGTACTTC.

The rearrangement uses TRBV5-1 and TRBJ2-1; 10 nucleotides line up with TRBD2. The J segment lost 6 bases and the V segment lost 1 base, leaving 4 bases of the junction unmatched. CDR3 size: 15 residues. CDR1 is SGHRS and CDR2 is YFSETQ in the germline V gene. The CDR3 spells CASSLTSGILNEQFF. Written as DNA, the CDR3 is TGCGCCAGCAGCTTGACTAGCGGGATTCTCAATGAGCAGTTCTTC.

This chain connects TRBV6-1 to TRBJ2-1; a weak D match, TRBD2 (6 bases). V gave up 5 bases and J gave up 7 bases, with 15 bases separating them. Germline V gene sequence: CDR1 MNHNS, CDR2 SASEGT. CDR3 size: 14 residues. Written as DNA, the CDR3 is TGTGCCAGCAGTCGCGAGCGAGGGAGGAATGAGCAGTTCTTC. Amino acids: CASSRERGRNEQFF.

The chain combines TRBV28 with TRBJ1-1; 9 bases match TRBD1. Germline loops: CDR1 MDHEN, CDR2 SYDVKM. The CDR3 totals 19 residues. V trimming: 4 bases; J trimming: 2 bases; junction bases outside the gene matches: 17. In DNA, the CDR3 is TGTGCCAGCAGTTCGGGGACAGGGAGATATAAATCGACCAACACTGAAGCTTTCTTT. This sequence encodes CASSSGTGRYKSTNTEAFF.